The rows below give T cell receptor beta chains drawn from one sample of a study of shared clonotypes between healthy human individuals. Some clones are missing from TCRdb's copy, which holds only in-frame ones; the method was immunoSEQ multiplex PCR. Of some 1.5 million clones in the sample, around 97% were seen once. The sample taken for sequencing was naive CD4+ T cells sorted from blood. These receptors were taken from a man aged 25 to 40 in good health. Both conserved end residues are trimmed from each CDR3. The order of the fields is V gene, D gene, J gene, CDR3 protein. A D gene is named only where the DNA matches it firmly.

>TRBV28|NA|TRBJ2-3
ASSGVFYTQY
>TRBV7-2|NA|TRBJ1-2
ASSLDENYGYT
>TRBV5-8|TRBD1|TRBJ2-3
ASSLVFGTGGTDTQY
>TRBV2|TRBD2|TRBJ2-5
ASSGLAGVETQY
>TRBV29-1|NA|TRBJ2-7
SAQGFEQY
>TRBV7-9|NA|TRBJ2-5
ASSSGSAVSETQY
>TRBV4-3|TRBD1|TRBJ2-1
ASSPLGQGGYNEQF
>TRBV5-1|NA|TRBJ2-1
ASSFDSSYNEQF
>TRBV29-1|TRBD2|TRBJ2-7
SVLAGAYEQY
>TRBV4-2|NA|TRBJ2-3
ASSQGGSTDTQY
>TRBV7-8|TRBD1|TRBJ1-2
ASSPGQGRYGYT
>TRBV7-3|NA|TRBJ2-1
ASSFGASSYNEQF
>TRBV5-8|NA|TRBJ1-2
ASSARRGPGDGYT
>TRBV6-5|NA|TRBJ2-1
ASSGGTPYNEQF
>TRBV5-1|TRBD2|TRBJ2-5
ASSLALAGGETQY
>TRBV7-9|NA|TRBJ1-1
ASSLERGTEAF
>TRBV19|TRBD1|TRBJ2-2
ASARQGWSGELF
>TRBV18|TRBD1|TRBJ2-2
ASSPTTGGDSGTGELF
>TRBV6-5|NA|TRBJ2-6
ASSYNSLGANVLT
>TRBV10-1|TRBD1|TRBJ2-7
ASSPRQGGNYEQY
>TRBV11-2|TRBD2|TRBJ2-2
ASSPRLAGPLFGELF
>TRBV7-9|NA|TRBJ1-3
ASSLAGGTGNTIY
>TRBV10-3|NA|TRBJ2-3
AIRPAADTQY
>TRBV2|NA|TRBJ2-7
ASSDPLNAGSLHEQY
>TRBV19|NA|TRBJ2-1
ASSITFLYEQF
>TRBV7-2|NA|TRBJ2-5
ASSYQRIHPGLKETQY
>TRBV7-2|TRBD2|TRBJ2-7
ASSLAALAGVEQY
>TRBV19|TRBD2|TRBJ2-5
ASSIRTSGQETQY
>TRBV10-3|TRBD1|TRBJ1-5
AISENPTGRNQPQH
>TRBV28|NA|TRBJ2-4
ASSSAAKNIQY
>TRBV7-9|TRBD2|TRBJ2-5
ASSRTSGTVKETQY